The sequence of this T cell receptor beta chain was determined in a study of T cell repertoires in cytomegalovirus infection. As for the study in general: Well-studied HLA-B-restricted CMV epitopes were used in the study alongside recently identified HLA-C-restricted ones. From public TCR beta signatures came an indication of both CMV infection and matching HLA type.

TCRdb re-derived calls from the reads in MiXCR, one entry per CDR3 protein. This sample yields 90,000 to 110,000 distinct CDR3 sequences, of which around 31% are seen a single time; roughly three quarters belongs to the top ten. The sample holds many counts of this clonotype. Its antigen is not known. The sample consisted of CD8+ T cells from cultured PBMCs, taken from culture after CMV antigen stimulation. The receptor comes from a human donor in good health (CMV status not recorded). Some clones in this sample may be carry-over from other donors' samples.

The CDR3 protein is CASSVGGRGEAFF. The CDR3 coding sequence is TGCGCCAGCAGTGTTGGGGGGCGAGGTGAAGCTTTCTTT. The genes are TRBV10-2 and TRBJ1-1; tentative D call: TRBD1 (6 bases). CDR1 and CDR2 from the germline V gene are WSHSY and SAAADI. CDR3 length equals 13 residues. Between the trimmed V and J ends, which lost 4 bases and 7 bases, there was a span of 13 bases.